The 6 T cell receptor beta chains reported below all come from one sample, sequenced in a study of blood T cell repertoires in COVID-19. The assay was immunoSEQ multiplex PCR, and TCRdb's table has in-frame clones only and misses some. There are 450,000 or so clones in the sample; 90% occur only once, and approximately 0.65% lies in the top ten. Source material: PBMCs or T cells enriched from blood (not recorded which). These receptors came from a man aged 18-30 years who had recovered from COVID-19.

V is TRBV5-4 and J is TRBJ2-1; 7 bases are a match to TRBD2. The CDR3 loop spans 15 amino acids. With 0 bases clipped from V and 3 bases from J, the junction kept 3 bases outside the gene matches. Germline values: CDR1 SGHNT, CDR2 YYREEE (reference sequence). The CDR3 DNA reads TGTGCCAGCAGCTTGGATCGGGGGGTCTACAATGAGCAGTTCTTC. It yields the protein CASSLDRGVYNEQFF.

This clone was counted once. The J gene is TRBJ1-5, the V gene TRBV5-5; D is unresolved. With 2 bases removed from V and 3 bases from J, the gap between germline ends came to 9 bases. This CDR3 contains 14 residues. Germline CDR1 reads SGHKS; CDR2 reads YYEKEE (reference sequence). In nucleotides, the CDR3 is TGTGCCAGCAGCTTTGAGGAGTACAATCAGCCCCAGCATTTT. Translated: CASSFEEYNQPQHF.

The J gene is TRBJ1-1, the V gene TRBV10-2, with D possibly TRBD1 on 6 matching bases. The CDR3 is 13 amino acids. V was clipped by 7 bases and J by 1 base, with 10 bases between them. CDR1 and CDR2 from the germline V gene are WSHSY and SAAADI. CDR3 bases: TGCGCCAGCAATCTACAGGGGAACACTGAAGCTTTCTTT. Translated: CASNLQGNTEAFF.

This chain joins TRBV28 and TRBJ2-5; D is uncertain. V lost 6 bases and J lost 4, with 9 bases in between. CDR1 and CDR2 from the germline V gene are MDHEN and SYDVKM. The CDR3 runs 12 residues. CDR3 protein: CASSLPGETQYF. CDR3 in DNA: TGTGCCAGCAGCCTCCCAGGAGAGACCCAGTACTTC.

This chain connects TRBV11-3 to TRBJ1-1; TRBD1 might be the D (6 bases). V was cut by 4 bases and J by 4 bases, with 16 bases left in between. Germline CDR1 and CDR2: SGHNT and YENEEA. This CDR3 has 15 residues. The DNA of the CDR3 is TGTGCCAGCAGCTCTAAAAAAAACAGGGTCACTGAAGCTTTCTTT. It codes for CASSSKKNRVTEAFF. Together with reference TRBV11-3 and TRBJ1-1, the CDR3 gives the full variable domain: EAGVVQSPRYKIIEKKQPVAFWCNPISGHNTLYWYLQNLGQGPELLIRYENEEAVDDSQLPKDRFSAERLKGVDSTLKIQPAELGDSAVYLCASSSKKNRVTEAFFGQGTRLTVV.

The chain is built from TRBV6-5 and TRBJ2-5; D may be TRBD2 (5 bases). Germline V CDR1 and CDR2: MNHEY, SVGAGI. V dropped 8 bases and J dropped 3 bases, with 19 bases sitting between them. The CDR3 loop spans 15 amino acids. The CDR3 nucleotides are TGTGCCAGCGCTCTAGCAACGGAGTCCAAAGAGACCCAGTACTTC. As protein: CASALATESKETQYF.